This is a list of T cell receptor beta chains from one sample in a study of blood T cell repertoires in COVID-19. TCRdb keeps only in-frame clones here, not all; method: immunoSEQ multiplex PCR. The table lists 110,000 or so clones, roughly 76% of them singletons. Sequenced material: peripheral blood. Source of these receptors: a human donor in a cohort sampled during active COVID-19. Both conserved end residues are part of each CDR3. The D gene is left open where the match is weak. Clone size appears in some rows only: once, few, many, or a class for an expanded clone.

V gene	J gene	clone size	CDR3 length	D gene	CDR3 DNA	CDR3 protein
TRBV7-8	TRBJ2-7	NA	16	TRBD1	TGTGCCAGCAGCCCAGAAGGACAGGGCGCAGACTACGAGCAGTACTTC	CASSPEGQGADYEQYF
TRBV5-1	TRBJ2-7	few	15	TRBD1	TGCGCCAGCAGTACCGGGACAGCGTCGACCTACGAGCAGTACTTC	CASSTGTASTYEQYF
TRBV7-2	TRBJ1-4	NA	16	NA	TGTGCCAGCAGCTTAAGGGGAATTACAACTAATGAAAAACTGTTTTTT	CASSLRGITTNEKLFF
TRBV3-1/TRBV3-2	TRBJ2-3	medium-sized	16	TRBD1	TGTGCCAGCAGCGGCCGGGACAGATTTTACACAGATACGCAGTATTTT	CASSGRDRFYTDTQYF
TRBV15	TRBJ1-2	NA	12	NA	TGTGCCACCCGGGAGAGTACCTATGGCTACACCTTC	CATRESTYGYTF
TRBV6-5	TRBJ1-5	NA	13	NA	TGTGCCAGCAGTTACACGGTAAATCAGCCCCAGCATTTT	CASSYTVNQPQHF
TRBV5-8	TRBJ1-1	NA	17	TRBD1	TGTGCCAGCAGCTTGGCCGGCAGGGGGCTGGGGAACACTGAAGCTTTCTTT	CASSLAGRGLGNTEAFF
TRBV30	TRBJ1-1	NA	13	NA	TGTGCCTGGAGTGTATTGGGGGGTACTGAAGCTTTCTTT	CAWSVLGGTEAFF
TRBV10-3	TRBJ2-7	few	16	TRBD1	TGTGCCATCAGTGATGGCCAGGGACAGGGGACTACCGAGCAGTACTTC	CAISDGQGQGTTEQYF
TRBV6-1	TRBJ1-2	NA	16	TRBD1	TGTGCCAGCAGTGGGTCTCGACAGGGGGCCCCCTATGGCTACACCTTC	CASSGSRQGAPYGYTF
TRBV3-1/TRBV3-2	TRBJ2-7	NA	15	TRBD2	TGTGCCAGCAGCCGAGGGACTAGCGGGTCCTACGAGCAGTACTTC	CASSRGTSGSYEQYF
TRBV2	TRBJ1-5	once	15	TRBD1	TGTGCCAGCAGCCTAACAGGGGGAGACAATCAGCCCCAGCATTTT	CASSLTGGDNQPQHF
TRBV7-3	TRBJ2-7	NA	13	NA	TGTGCCAGCAGCTCCTCAGGGTTCGACGAGCAGTACTTC	CASSSSGFDEQYF
TRBV19	TRBJ1-1	NA	14	TRBD1	TGTGCCAGTAGCACCTGGACAGGGCCGGGTGAAGCTTTCTTT	CASSTWTGPGEAFF
TRBV5-1	TRBJ2-7	NA	15	TRBD2	TGCGCCAGCAGCTTGGGTTCGTCTAGCGGCTACGAGCAGTACTTC	CASSLGSSSGYEQYF
TRBV7-2	TRBJ2-7	NA	16	TRBD1	TGTGCCAGCAGCCCCCGACAGGGGGCTACCGGCTGGGAGCAGTACTTC	CASSPRQGATGWEQYF
TRBV7-2	TRBJ2-6	NA	15	TRBD1	TGTGCCAGCAGTTGGACAGGGCGCGGGGCCAACGTCCTGACTTTC	CASSWTGRGANVLTF
TRBV3-1/TRBV3-2	TRBJ2-1	NA	15	TRBD2	TGTGCCAGCAGCCAAAAGGTAGCTAGCGGGGGGATGGTGTTCTTC	CASSQKVASGGMVFF
TRBV27	TRBJ2-3	NA	11	NA	TGTGCCAGCAGTTTAGCGGATACGCAGTATTTT	CASSLADTQYF
TRBV6-2/TRBV6-3	TRBJ2-7	NA	16	NA	TGTGCCAGCAGTTACTTCTCGTCGAGCACAGTCCTCGAGCAGTACTTC	CASSYFSSSTVLEQYF
TRBV11-3	TRBJ1-2	NA	15	TRBD1	TGTGCCAGCAGCTTAGCCGGACAGGGCAAACATGGCTACACCTTC	CASSLAGQGKHGYTF
TRBV5-6	TRBJ1-1	NA	13	NA	TGTGCCAGCAGCTCGATGGGCTATACTGAAGCTTTCTTT	CASSSMGYTEAFF
TRBV6-2/TRBV6-3	TRBJ1-1	once	15	TRBD1	TGTGCCAGCAGTTACCGGGCAGGGGGGTACTATGAAGCTTTCTTT	CASSYRAGGYYEAFF
TRBV20-1	TRBJ1-1	once	11	TRBD1	TGCAGTGCTAGAGATTCGGGCAGGGGGCTCTTT	CSARDSGRGLF
TRBV30	TRBJ1-1	NA	11	NA	TGTGCCTGGTCCGGGTCCTCACGGACTTTCTTT	CAWSGSSRTFF
TRBV6-1	TRBJ2-7	NA	15	NA	TGTGCCAGCAGTGAACGCGGGCTAGTTGAGGACGAGCAGTACTTC	CASSERGLVEDEQYF
TRBV12-3/TRBV12-4	TRBJ2-7	NA	13	NA	TGTGCCAGCAGTTGGGCAGGGGACTACGAGCAGTACTTC	CASSWAGDYEQYF